These 13 T cell receptor beta chains came from one sample sequenced in a study of spatial heterogeneity in lung cancer. Via MiXCR, TCRdb re-called the 5' RACE reads, giving one row per CDR3 protein. There are about 48,000 distinct CDR3 sequences in the sample; about 5.8% occur only once, and 11% lies in the top ten. Time point here: sample taken at primary tumor resection. The source was PBMCs, collected at surgery. These receptors originate from a male donor with early-stage non-small cell lung cancer.

On this clonotype: This may arise from a read error, as a much more abundant clone is one base away. The chain has TRBV5-1 and TRBJ2-4; TRBD1 is a possible D gene (6 bases). This CDR3 has 15 amino acids. Germline V gene sequence: CDR1 SGHRS, CDR2 YFSETQ. The CDR3 protein is CAGSSSGTPTDIQYF. Written as DNA, the CDR3 is TGCGCCGGCAGCTCCTCAGGGACACCGACGGACATTCAGTACTTC.

This clonotype was counted at least ten times. The rearrangement uses TRBV19 and TRBJ1-1; D is unresolved. Germline-derived CDR1 and CDR2 are LNHDA and SQIVND (reference sequence). The CDR3 is 11 residues long. The V end lost 8 bases, the J end lost 7 bases, and 11 bases lay between the germline ends. As DNA, the CDR3 is TGTGCCAGTTCGAGTAGGCTTGAAGCTTTCTTT. It specifies CASSSRLEAFF.

This clonotype was observed at least ten times. The chain links TRBV15 to TRBJ2-5; 16 bases fit TRBD2. V gave up 2 bases and J gave up 5 bases; unmatched junction bases: 8. The CDR3 contains 18 residues. Germline CDR1 reads LNHNV; CDR2 reads YYDKDF (reference sequence). CDR3 sequence (DNA): TGTGCCACCAGCAGACCGGGACTAGCGGGAGGGCTAATCGAGACCCAGTACTTC. This translates into CATSRPGLAGGLIETQYF.

The rearrangement joins TRBV25-1 to TRBJ2-7, with 9 bases matching TRBD1. The germline CDR1 and CDR2 sequences are MGHDK and SYGVNS. The CDR3 consists of 14 residues. Germline trimming cut 6 bases from V and 6 bases from J; bases unmatched to any gene: 9. CDR3 sequence (DNA): TGTGCCAGCAGACCGTACAGGGGGCTCGGCGAGCAGTACTTC. Translation: CASRPYRGLGEQYF.

This sequence joins TRBV2 and TRBJ2-5; 13 bases match TRBD2. CDR1 and CDR2 (germline): SNHLY, FYNNEI. The V and J ends lost 5 bases and 5 bases, in that order; junction bases with no gene match: 5. This CDR3 contains 15 residues. The CDR3 nucleotides are TGTGCCAGCAGTCGGACTAGCGGGAGTTATGAGACCCAGTACTTC. Amino acids: CASSRTSGSYETQYF.

This clonotype showed up just a few times. V gene TRBV6-2 or TRBV6-3 combines with J gene TRBJ2-1; D ambiguous. The CDR3 runs to 11 residues. Germline-derived CDR1 and CDR2 are MNHEY and SVGEGT. Trimming shortened V by 0 bases and J by 9 bases, and 3 bases separated the two germline ends. CDR3 region: CASSYSREQFF. The CDR3 coding sequence is TGTGCCAGCAGTTACTCCCGTGAGCAGTTCTTC.

This clonotype was observed at least ten times. The chain links TRBV28 to TRBJ2-3, with D perhaps matching TRBD2 (6 bases). The CDR3 is made up of 15 amino acids. V was trimmed by 3 bases and J by 0 bases, leaving 10 bases between them. The V gene's germline CDR1 is MDHEN and CDR2 SYDVKM. CDR3 nucleotide sequence: TGTGCCAGCAGTTTCAGCGGGCGAAGCACAGATACGCAGTATTTT. It is translated as CASSFSGRSTDTQYF.

This clonotype came up many times. The rearrangement links TRBV7-2 to TRBJ2-1, with 10 nucleotides matching TRBD2. The germline V gene has CDR1 SGHTA and CDR2 FQGNSA. V gave up 6 bases and J gave up 5 bases; unmatched junction bases: 7. The CDR3 is 15 residues long. As DNA, the CDR3 is TGTGCCAGCAGGAAAGGACTAGCGGACAACAATGAGCAGTTCTTC. Encoded protein: CASRKGLADNNEQFF.

This clonotype showed up many times. The V gene is TRBV5-1, the J gene TRBJ2-5; D gene unclear. The length of the CDR3 is 11 residues. Germline V gene data show CDR1 as SGHRS and CDR2 as YFSETQ. Trimming removed 6 bases at V and 5 bases at J, with 8 bases between. Here the CDR3 reads CASMWLETQYF. In nucleotides, the CDR3 is TGCGCCAGCATGTGGCTGGAGACCCAGTACTTC.

This clonotype was picked up many times. The chain couples TRBV2 to TRBJ2-1; D may match TRBD1 or TRBD2 (5 bases each). This CDR3 region has 13 residues. Germline V gives CDR1 SNHLY, CDR2 FYNNEI. Trimming left V 11 bases short and J 2 bases short, with 13 bases between. CDR3 amino acids: CAVIRDPYNEQFF. CDR3 in DNA: TGTGCCGTCATCCGGGACCCCTACAATGAGCAGTTCTTC.

This clonotype occurred many times. V usage is TRBV3-1 and J usage is TRBJ2-1; 9 bases fit TRBD1. Unmatched junction bases numbered 13, after V lost 10 bases and J lost 9 bases. Germline values: CDR1 LGHDT, CDR2 YNNKEL (reference sequence). This CDR3 contains 14 residues. The CDR3, as DNA: TGTGCCACCCAGGGACAGGGCAATCCGACTGAGCAGTTCTTC. Residues: CATQGQGNPTEQFF.

This clonotype was recorded many times. This sequence joins TRBV30 and TRBJ2-3; unclear D gene. CDR3 size: 12 residues. The germline gives CDR1 GTSNPN, CDR2 SVGIG (reference sequence). The germline V and J ends were trimmed by 2 bases and 3 bases, with 6 bases remaining between them. CDR3 bases: TGTGCCTGGAGTCCGACGACAGATACGCAGTATTTT. Protein product: CAWSPTTDTQYF.

This clonotype showed up many times. V usage is TRBV10-3 and J usage is TRBJ2-5; 12 bases agree with TRBD2. The CDR3 has 21 amino acids. Germline V gene lookup returns CDR1 ENHRY and CDR2 SYGVKD. Losses at the gene ends were 0 bases for V and 7 bases for J; bases not matched to a gene: 21. The CDR3 sequence is CAISESILAGGSNVFEGTQYF. The CDR3 region has the DNA TGTGCCATCAGTGAGTCTATACTAGCGGGAGGCAGCAACGTTTTCGAGGGGACCCAGTACTTC.